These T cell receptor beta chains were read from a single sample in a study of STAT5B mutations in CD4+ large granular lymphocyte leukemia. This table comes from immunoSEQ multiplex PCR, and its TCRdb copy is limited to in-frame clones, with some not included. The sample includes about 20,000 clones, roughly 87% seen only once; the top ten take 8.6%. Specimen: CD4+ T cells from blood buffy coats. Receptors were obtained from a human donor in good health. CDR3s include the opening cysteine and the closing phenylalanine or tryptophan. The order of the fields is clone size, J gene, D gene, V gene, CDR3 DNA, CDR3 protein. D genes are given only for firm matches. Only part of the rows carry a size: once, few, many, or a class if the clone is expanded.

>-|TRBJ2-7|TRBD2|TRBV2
TGTGCCAGCAGTGGGACTAGTGTTTCCTACGAGCAGTACTTC
CASSGTSVSYEQYF
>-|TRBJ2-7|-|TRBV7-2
TGTGCCAGCAGCCAGGATCATGGCCCAATTAGCTCCTACGAGCAGTACTTC
CASSQDHGPISSYEQYF
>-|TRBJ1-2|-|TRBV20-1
TGCAGTGCTTTCGGACCCTATGGCTACACCTTC
CSAFGPYGYTF
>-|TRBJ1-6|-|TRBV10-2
TGCGCCAGCAGTGCGCGGGGGCTGAAGAGCTCCTATAATTCACCCCTCCACTTT
CASSARGLKSSYNSPLHF
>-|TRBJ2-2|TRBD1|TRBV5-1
TGCGCCAGCAGGTCCGGGACAGGGGGTTCCGGGGAGCTGTTTTTT
CASRSGTGGSGELFF
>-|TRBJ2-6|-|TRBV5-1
TGCGCCAGCAGCTTGGATATAGGTGGCTCTGGGGCCAACGTCCTGACTTTC
CASSLDIGGSGANVLTF
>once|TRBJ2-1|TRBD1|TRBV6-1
TGTGCCAGCAGACAGGGGGTTCCCTACAATGAGCAGTTCTTC
CASRQGVPYNEQFF
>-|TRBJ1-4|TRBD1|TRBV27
TGTGCCAGCAGTTTCAGGGGGCCCATACGAAATGAAAAACTGTTTTTT
CASSFRGPIRNEKLFF
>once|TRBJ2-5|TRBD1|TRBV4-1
TGCGCCAGCAGCCAAGGTCGTACAGGGGATGGGGAGACCCAGTACTTC
CASSQGRTGDGETQYF
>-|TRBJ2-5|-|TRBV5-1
TGCGCCAGCAGCTTGGATCACAGGCCGGAAGAGACCCAGTACTTC
CASSLDHRPEETQYF
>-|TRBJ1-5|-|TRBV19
TGTGCCAGTAGTATACTCTCTACGGGTCAGCCCCAGCATTTT
CASSILSTGQPQHF
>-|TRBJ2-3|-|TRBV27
TGTGCCAGCAGTTACCGGGGAATCTCTAGCACAGATACGCAGTATTTT
CASSYRGISSTDTQYF
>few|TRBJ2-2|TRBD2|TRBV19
TGTGCCAGTAGGCTCCTAGCGGGAGTTAGTAATGGGGAGCTGTTTTTT
CASRLLAGVSNGELFF
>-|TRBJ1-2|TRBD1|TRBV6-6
TGTGCCAGCAAAAAACAGGACAGGGCGTATGGCTACACCTTC
CASKKQDRAYGYTF
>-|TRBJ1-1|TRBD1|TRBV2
TGTGCCAGCATCGCACAGGGGGCGTACACTGAAGCTTTCTTT
CASIAQGAYTEAFF
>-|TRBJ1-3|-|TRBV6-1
TGTGCCAGCAGTGGGGCAAGCCTAGGCACTGGAAACACCATATATTTT
CASSGASLGTGNTIYF
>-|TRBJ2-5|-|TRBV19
TGTGCCAGTAGTGGACGTATCGGGTCAAAAGAGACCCAGTACTTC
CASSGRIGSKETQYF
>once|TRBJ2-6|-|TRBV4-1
TGCGCCAGCAGCCAAGTGGCGGGAAGGACTCTGGGGGCCAACGTCCTGACTTTC
CASSQVAGRTLGANVLTF
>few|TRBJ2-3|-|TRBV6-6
TGTGCCAGCAGGGCAGGGGGCACAGATACGCAGTATTTT
CASRAGGTDTQYF
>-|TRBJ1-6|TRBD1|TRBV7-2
TGTGCCAGCAGCTTAGCCGGCAGGGGGCCTTCACCCCTCCACTTT
CASSLAGRGPSPLHF
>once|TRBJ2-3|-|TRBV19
TGTGCCAGTAGTATAGTCCTAGCCGGAACAGAAACGCAGTATTTT
CASSIVLAGTETQYF
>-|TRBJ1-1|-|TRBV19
TGTGCCAGTAGTCCCCACCCCGAGGGGGACACTGAAGCTTTCTTT
CASSPHPEGDTEAFF
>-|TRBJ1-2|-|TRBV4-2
TGTGCCAGCAGCCAAGAGGGAGACGCTAACTATGGCTACACCTTC
CASSQEGDANYGYTF
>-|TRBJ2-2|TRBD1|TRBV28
TGTGCCAGCAGCCCTCGGGACAGGGGGAACACCGGGGAGCTGTTTTTT
CASSPRDRGNTGELFF
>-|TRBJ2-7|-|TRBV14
TGTGCCAGCAGCCAAGGTCAGGGGGGCTCCTACGAGCAGTACTTC
CASSQGQGGSYEQYF
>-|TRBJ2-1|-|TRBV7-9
TGTGCCAGCAGCCCCGGCCTTGAGCAGTTCTTC
CASSPGLEQFF
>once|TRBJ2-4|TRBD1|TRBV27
TGTGCCAGCAGCCGTGCCGGGACAGTAAACATTCAGTACTTC
CASSRAGTVNIQYF
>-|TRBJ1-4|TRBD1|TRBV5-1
TGCGCCAGCAGCTTGGGACAGGGTACGACTAATGAAAAACTGTTTTTT
CASSLGQGTTNEKLFF
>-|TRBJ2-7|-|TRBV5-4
TGTGCCAGCAGCTTCTGGACAACTACATCCTACGAGCAGTACTTC
CASSFWTTTSYEQYF
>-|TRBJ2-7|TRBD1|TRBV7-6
TGTGCCAGCAGCTCAAGCTCGGGACAGGGTCGCGAGCAGTACTTC
CASSSSSGQGREQYF
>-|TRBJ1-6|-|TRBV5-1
TGCGCCAGCAGCACAGACCCCCGGGGGAATTCACCCCTCCACTTT
CASSTDPRGNSPLHF
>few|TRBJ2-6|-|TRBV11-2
TGTGCCAGCGCGTTTCCCGGGGCCAACGTCCTGACTTTC
CASAFPGANVLTF
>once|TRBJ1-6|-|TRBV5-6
TGTGCCAGCAGCTTGGCCGGGCTGAATAATTCACCCCTCCACTTT
CASSLAGLNNSPLHF
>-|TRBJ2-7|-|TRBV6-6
TGTGCCAGCAGTTTCGGGCGGGTGGAGCAGTACTTC
CASSFGRVEQYF
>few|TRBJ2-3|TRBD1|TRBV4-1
TGCGCCAGCAGCCCCGACAGGGAAGGCACAGATACGCAGTATTTT
CASSPDREGTDTQYF
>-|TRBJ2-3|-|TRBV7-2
TGTGCCAGCAGGCGGGACAGTAGCACAGATACGCAGTATTTT
CASRRDSSTDTQYF
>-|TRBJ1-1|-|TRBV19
TGTGCCAGTAGTAGCCTCATTGGGACTGAAGCTTTCTTT
CASSSLIGTEAFF
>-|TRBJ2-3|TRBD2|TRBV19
TGTGCCAGTAGGGGACTGGGACTAGCGGGAAACACAGATACGCAGTATTTT
CASRGLGLAGNTDTQYF
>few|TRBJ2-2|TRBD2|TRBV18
TGTGCCAGCTCACGAAGGACGGCTCTAGCGGGAGACACCGGGGAGCTGTTTTTT
CASSRRTALAGDTGELFF
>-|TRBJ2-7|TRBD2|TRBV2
TGTGCCAGCAGTGAAGCGCGAAGACTAGCGGGAGGTTCCCCCTCCTACGAGCAGTACTTC
CASSEARRLAGGSPSYEQYF
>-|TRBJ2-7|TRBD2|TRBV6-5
TGTGCCAGCAGTTATGGGAGCGGGAGTGGATACGGGCAGTACTTC
CASSYGSGSGYGQYF
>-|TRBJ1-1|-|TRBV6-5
TGTGCCAGCAGTTACGGGGTCGCAGTAGCTTTCTTT
CASSYGVAVAFF
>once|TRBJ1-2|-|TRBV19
TGTGCCAGTAGTACAGGGTGGATGGATGGCTACACCTTC
CASSTGWMDGYTF
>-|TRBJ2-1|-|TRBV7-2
TGTGCCAGCAGCCTGACAAGTGAGCAGTTCTTC
CASSLTSEQFF
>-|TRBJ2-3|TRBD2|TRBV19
TGTGCCAGTAGTACTGCTAGCGGGAGTACAGATACGCAGTATTTT
CASSTASGSTDTQYF
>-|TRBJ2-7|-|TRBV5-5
TGTGCCAGCAGCTTGGGCGGAACCTACGAGCAGTACTTC
CASSLGGTYEQYF
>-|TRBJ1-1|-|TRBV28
TGTGCCAGCAGTTTATGGGAGGGAGCTTTCTTT
CASSLWEGAFF
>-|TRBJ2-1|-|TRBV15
TGTGCCACCAGCAGAACGGCGTACAGCTCCTACAATGAGCAGTTCTTC
CATSRTAYSSYNEQFF
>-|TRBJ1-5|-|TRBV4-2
TGTGCCAGCAGCCAAGAGGAGGGTCAGCCCCAGCATTTT
CASSQEEGQPQHF
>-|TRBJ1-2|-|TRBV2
TGTGCCAGCAGTGAGAGTCGATCAGGGGCGCAAGGCTACACCTTC
CASSESRSGAQGYTF
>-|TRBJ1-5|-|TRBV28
TGTGCCAGCAGTGAAACAGGTAGCAATCAGCCCCAGCATTTT
CASSETGSNQPQHF
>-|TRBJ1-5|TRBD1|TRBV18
TGTGCCAGCTCACCCTTCCCGGACAGGGGTGATAGCAATCAGCCCCAGCATTTT
CASSPFPDRGDSNQPQHF
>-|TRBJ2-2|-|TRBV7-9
TGTGCCAGCAGCTACCGGACAGCTATGAACACCGGGGAGCTGTTTTTT
CASSYRTAMNTGELFF